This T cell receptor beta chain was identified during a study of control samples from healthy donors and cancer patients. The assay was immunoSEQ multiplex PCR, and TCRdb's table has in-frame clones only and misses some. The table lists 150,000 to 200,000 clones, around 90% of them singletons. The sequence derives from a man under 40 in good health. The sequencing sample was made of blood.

CDR3 nucleotides: TGTGCCAGCAGTGGGGGGGTACTAGCGGGAGGTCCCTACAATGAGCAGTTCTTC. Amino acid sequence: CASSGGVLAGGPYNEQFF. The rearrangement joins TRBV6-1 to TRBJ2-1; 12 bases are a match to TRBD2. Germline V lookup: CDR1 MNHNS, CDR2 SASEGT. The CDR3 contains 18 residues. Trimming took 4 bases from V and 2 from J; bases not matched to a gene: 9.